These 26 T cell receptor beta chains share one sample of origin, sequenced in a study of immune evolution from preneoplasia to lung adenocarcinoma. Using immunoSEQ multiplex PCR, the repertoire was profiled, and TCRdb retains in-frame clones only, with some absent. Of under 4,500 clones in the sample, around 82% were seen once. The sequenced sample was FFPE invasive lung adenocarcinoma tissue. Every receptor here comes from a person between 65 and 79 years old with invasive lung adenocarcinoma. Some clones in this sample may be carry-over from other donors' samples.

The rearrangement joins TRBV28 to TRBJ1-2; 8 bases are shared with TRBD1. The germline V gene has CDR1 MDHEN and CDR2 SYDVKM. V gave up 5 bases and J gave up 6 bases; unmatched junction bases: 23. The CDR3 spans 19 residues. The CDR3 DNA follows: TGTGCCAGCAGTCTCGCGGGCTCCGGGACAGGTCCCCTTTTTCATGGCTACACCTTC. It codes for CASSLAGSGTGPLFHGYTF.

The chain combines TRBV7-9 with TRBJ1-6, with 8 bases fitting TRBD1. Germline V gene sequence: CDR1 SEHNR, CDR2 FQNEAQ (reference sequence). The CDR3 covers 17 residues. Trimming took 4 bases from V and 5 from J; bases not matched to a gene: 10. CDR3 nucleotide sequence: TGTGCCAGCAGCTCACACGATTGGACAGGGAATAATTCACCCCTCCACTTT. Translating it yields CASSSHDWTGNNSPLHF.

The genes are TRBV19 and TRBJ1-3, with no clear D. In germline, CDR1 is LNHDA, CDR2 SQIVND (reference sequence). This CDR3 has 14 amino acids. V was shortened by 5 bases and J by 0 bases, with 8 bases between the two germline ends. The CDR3 DNA is TGTGCCAGTAGTGACTCTCGCTCTGGAAACACCATATATTTT. Its protein product is CASSDSRSGNTIYF.

The V and J genes are TRBV7-6 and TRBJ2-1; 9 bases match TRBD2. This CDR3 comprises 17 residues. V shed 5 bases, J shed 5 bases, and the junction held 13 bases outside the gene matches. Germline lookup yields CDR1 SGHVS and CDR2 FNYEAQ. In DNA, the CDR3 is TGTGCCAGCAGCCGGAGACTAGCGGAGTCCCAGGACAATGAGCAGTTCTTC. As protein: CASSRRLAESQDNEQFF.

V and J are TRBV27 and TRBJ2-2; 7 bases fit TRBD1. Trimming removed 5 bases from V and 4 bases from J; junction bases left unmatched: 7. The CDR3 consists of 15 residues. Germline-derived CDR1 and CDR2 are MNHEY and SMNVEV (reference sequence). The DNA for the CDR3 is TGTGCCAGCAGTGAGGGACAGTGGGCCACCGGGGAGCTGTTTTTT. The encoded protein is CASSEGQWATGELFF.

The V and J genes are TRBV19 and TRBJ2-1, with D perhaps being TRBD1 or TRBD2 (5 bases each). The germline V gene has CDR1 LNHDA and CDR2 SQIVND (reference sequence). With 3 bases removed from V and 4 bases from J, the gap between germline ends came to 16 bases. CDR3 length equals 16 residues. The CDR3 loop reads CASSIDRKGPYNEQFF. The CDR3 DNA reads as TGTGCCAGTAGTATCGACAGAAAGGGACCTTACAATGAGCAGTTCTTC.

The chain carries TRBV7-6 and TRBJ2-7; D is perhaps TRBD2 (6 bases). Germline CDR1 SGHVS, CDR2 FNYEAQ. Trimming took 5 bases from V and 5 from J, leaving 19 bases between them. The CDR3 totals 15 residues. DNA of the CDR3: TGTGCCAGCAGCCCCGTCCAGGGACTTGGCGACGAGCAGTACTTC. Protein product: CASSPVQGLGDEQYF.

The chain combines TRBV11-3 with TRBJ2-2; D call uncertain. In germline, CDR1 is SGHNT, CDR2 YENEEA. V was clipped by 0 bases and J by 4 bases, with 0 bases between them. The CDR3 extends over 12 amino acids. The DNA for the CDR3 is TGTGCCAGCAGCTTAGACACCGGGGAGCTGTTTTTT. The encoded protein is CASSLDTGELFF.

This chain joins TRBV7-6 and TRBJ2-5; D is possibly TRBD2 (6 bases). Trimming took 3 bases from V and 1 from J, leaving 9 bases between them. The CDR3 has 14 residues. The germline CDR1 and CDR2 sequences are SGHVS and FNYEAQ. The CDR3 spells CASSFGGFQETQYF. The CDR3, as DNA: TGTGCCAGCAGCTTTGGGGGGTTCCAAGAGACCCAGTACTTC.

The V and J genes are TRBV28 and TRBJ2-5; 7 nucleotides match TRBD1. Germline loops: CDR1 MDHEN, CDR2 SYDVKM. Losses at the gene ends were 9 bases for V and 4 bases for J; bases not matched to a gene: 11. The CDR3 covers 14 residues. CDR3 protein: CASSPGGDVETQYF. Here the CDR3 DNA reads TGTGCCAGTTCCCCAGGGGGAGATGTAGAGACCCAGTACTTC.

The chain employs TRBV18 and TRBJ2-5; 8 bases map to TRBD1. CDR1 and CDR2 from the germline V gene are KGHSH and LQKENI. The trim removed 2 bases at V and 4 bases at J, leaving 9 bases unmatched. The CDR3 runs 16 residues. CDR3 DNA: TGTGCCAGCTCACCATCAGCAGGGGGCAGGGGAGAGACCCAGTACTTC. Translated, it gives CASSPSAGGRGETQYF.

Only a few counts were recorded for this clone. This chain links TRBV11-2 with TRBJ1-2; D ambiguous. Germline values: CDR1 SGHAT, CDR2 FQNNGV. Trimming shortened V by 1 base and J by 3 bases, and 6 bases separated the two germline ends. The CDR3 contains 13 residues. Here the CDR3 DNA reads TGTGCCAGCAGCTTAGTGAGGTACTATGGCTACACCTTC. Its protein is CASSLVRYYGYTF.

This chain uses TRBV25-1 with TRBJ1-4; tentatively, D is TRBD1 (6 bases). There are 14 residues in the CDR3. The V gene lost 1 base and the J gene lost 8 bases, with 11 bases spanning the gap. The germline V gene has CDR1 MGHDK and CDR2 SYGVNS. As DNA, the CDR3 is TGTGCCAGCAGTGAATGGGGGGCGGGAGAAAAACTGTTTTTT. Protein sequence: CASSEWGAGEKLFF.

This clone was observed a few times. The chain carries TRBV11-2 and TRBJ1-3, with 8 positions matching TRBD1. Germline V CDR1 and CDR2: SGHAT, FQNNGV. This CDR3 has 16 amino acids. After removal of 5 bases from V and 3 bases from J, the junction contained 9 bases not matched to a gene. CDR3 nucleotide sequence: TGTGCCAGCAGCCCCCGGACAGGGTCGGTTGGAAACACCATATATTTT. Translating it yields CASSPRTGSVGNTIYF.

The chain joins TRBV27 to TRBJ2-1; 7 bases align to TRBD1. CDR1 and CDR2 from the germline V gene are MNHEY and SMNVEV (reference sequence). The junction had 3 bases not matched to a gene; V was cut back by 5 bases and J by 8 bases. This CDR3 is 12 amino acids long. The CDR3 nucleotides are TGTGCCAGCAGTCACAGGGGAGATGAGCAGTTCTTC. Translated, it gives CASSHRGDEQFF.

The chain combines TRBV5-1 with TRBJ2-7; 12 bases are shared with TRBD1. Germline CDR1 is SGHRS and CDR2 is YFSETQ. Losses at the gene ends were 4 bases for V and 10 bases for J; bases not matched to a gene: 9. CDR3 size: 14 residues. The CDR3 DNA reads as TGCGCCAGCAGCCCCGGGACAGGGGGCCCTAGCCAGTACTTC. Its translation is CASSPGTGGPSQYF.

This clone was detected only once. V gene TRBV5-1 combines with J gene TRBJ1-3; no definite D call. The V gene lost 0 bases and the J gene lost 4 bases, with 2 bases spanning the gap. The germline V gene has CDR1 SGHRS and CDR2 YFSETQ. This CDR3 spans 12 amino acids. CDR3 in DNA: TGCGCCAGCAGCTTGGGAGGAAACACCATATATTTT. As protein: CASSLGGNTIYF. The entire variable domain, with the rest obtained from reference TRBV5-1 and TRBJ1-3, is as follows: KAGVTQTPRYLIKTRGQQVTLSCSPISGHRSVSWYQQTPGQGLQFLFEYFSETQRNKGNFPGRFSGRQFSNSRSEMNVSTLELGDSALYLCASSLGGNTIYFGEGSWLTVV.

The rearrangement joins TRBV5-6 to TRBJ2-3, with D tentatively TRBD2 (6 bases). V lost 5 bases, J lost 5 bases, and 12 bases lay in between. The CDR3 covers 13 residues. Germline loops: CDR1 SGHDT, CDR2 YYEEEE. In nucleotides, the CDR3 is TGTGCCAGCAGTTCGGGAGTGAAAGATACGCAGTATTTT. Protein product: CASSSGVKDTQYF.

The chain links TRBV5-1 to TRBJ2-7; TRBD2 might be the D (7 bases). CDR3 length: 14 residues. V lost 2 bases and J 5 bases, leaving 14 bases between the germline ends. CDR1 SGHRS and CDR2 YFSETQ come from the germline V gene. CDR3 loop: CASSFRGASDEQYF. The CDR3 DNA sequence: TGCGCCAGCAGCTTTCGGGGGGCTTCCGACGAGCAGTACTTC.

The gene calls are TRBV9 and TRBJ2-7; D may be TRBD2 (6 bases). V was pared by 4 bases and J by 3 bases, with 11 bases between. The CDR3 totals 13 residues. Germline lookup yields CDR1 SGDLS and CDR2 YYNGEE. The CDR3 reads CASSRDSGYEQYF. CDR3 in DNA: TGTGCCAGCAGCCGAGATAGCGGCTACGAGCAGTACTTC.

This clone was observed once. The chain recombines TRBV4-1 with TRBJ2-6, with D perhaps being TRBD1 or TRBD2 (5 bases each). This CDR3 has 18 amino acids. Germline V gene sequence: CDR1 MGHRA, CDR2 YSYEKL. V was shortened by 5 bases and J by 5 bases, with 22 bases between the two germline ends. The CDR3 nucleotides are TGCGCCAGCAGCTCTGGGGGAGAACCACAAAGTCGGGCCAACGTCCTGACTTTC. It is translated as CASSSGGEPQSRANVLTF.

This chain uses TRBV27 with TRBJ2-3; 9 bases fit TRBD2. Trimming removed 3 bases from V and 3 bases from J; junction bases left unmatched: 1. Germline CDR1 MNHEY, CDR2 SMNVEV (reference sequence). CDR3 length equals 14 residues. The CDR3 loop reads CASSLGLATDTQYF. The DNA for the CDR3 is TGTGCCAGCAGTTTGGGACTAGCAACAGATACGCAGTATTTT.

The chain carries TRBV19 and TRBJ2-1; D ambiguous. Germline V lookup: CDR1 LNHDA, CDR2 SQIVND (reference sequence). Trimming removed 3 bases at V and 2 bases at J, with 8 bases between. The CDR3 runs 14 residues. The CDR3 nucleotides read TGTGCCAGTAGTATCGGACGGACCTACAATGAGCAGTTCTTC. Protein: CASSIGRTYNEQFF.

The rearrangement joins TRBV30 to TRBJ2-3, with D maybe TRBD2 (5 bases). V lost 7 bases to trimming and J lost 5 bases, with 19 bases between them. CDR3 length: 14 residues. CDR1 is GTSNPN and CDR2 is SVGIG in the germline V gene (reference sequence). The CDR3 here is CASARGGLQDTQYF. The CDR3 DNA is TGTGCCTCGGCGAGAGGTGGACTTCAAGATACGCAGTATTTT. The variable domain in full, with the rest retrieved from reference TRBV30 and TRBJ2-3, is SQTIHQWPATLVQPVGSPLSLECTVEGTSNPNLYWYRQAAGRGLQLLFYSVGIGQISSEVPQNLSASRPQDRQFILSSKKLLLSDSGFYLCASARGGLQDTQYFGPGTRLTVL.

Turning to this clone: The sample carries other DNA sequences with the same CDR3. V and J are TRBV27 and TRBJ2-2; weak D call: TRBD2 (5 bases). CDR1 MNHEY and CDR2 SMNVEV come from the germline V gene (reference sequence). CDR3 length: 16 amino acids. With 3 bases removed from V and 6 bases from J, the gap between germline ends came to 17 bases. This chain's CDR3 is CASSFPASGRPGELFF. DNA for the CDR3: TGTGCCAGCAGTTTCCCGGCTAGTGGGAGACCCGGGGAGCTGTTTTTT.

CDR3 DNA: TGTGCCAGCAGGAAGACTAGCGGGAGCCCCGGGGAGCTGTTTTTT. It is translated as CASRKTSGSPGELFF. The chain has TRBV2 and TRBJ2-2; 12 bases agree with TRBD2. The trim removed 6 bases at V and 6 bases at J, leaving 5 bases unmatched. CDR3 length equals 15 residues. CDR1 and CDR2 (germline): SNHLY, FYNNEI.